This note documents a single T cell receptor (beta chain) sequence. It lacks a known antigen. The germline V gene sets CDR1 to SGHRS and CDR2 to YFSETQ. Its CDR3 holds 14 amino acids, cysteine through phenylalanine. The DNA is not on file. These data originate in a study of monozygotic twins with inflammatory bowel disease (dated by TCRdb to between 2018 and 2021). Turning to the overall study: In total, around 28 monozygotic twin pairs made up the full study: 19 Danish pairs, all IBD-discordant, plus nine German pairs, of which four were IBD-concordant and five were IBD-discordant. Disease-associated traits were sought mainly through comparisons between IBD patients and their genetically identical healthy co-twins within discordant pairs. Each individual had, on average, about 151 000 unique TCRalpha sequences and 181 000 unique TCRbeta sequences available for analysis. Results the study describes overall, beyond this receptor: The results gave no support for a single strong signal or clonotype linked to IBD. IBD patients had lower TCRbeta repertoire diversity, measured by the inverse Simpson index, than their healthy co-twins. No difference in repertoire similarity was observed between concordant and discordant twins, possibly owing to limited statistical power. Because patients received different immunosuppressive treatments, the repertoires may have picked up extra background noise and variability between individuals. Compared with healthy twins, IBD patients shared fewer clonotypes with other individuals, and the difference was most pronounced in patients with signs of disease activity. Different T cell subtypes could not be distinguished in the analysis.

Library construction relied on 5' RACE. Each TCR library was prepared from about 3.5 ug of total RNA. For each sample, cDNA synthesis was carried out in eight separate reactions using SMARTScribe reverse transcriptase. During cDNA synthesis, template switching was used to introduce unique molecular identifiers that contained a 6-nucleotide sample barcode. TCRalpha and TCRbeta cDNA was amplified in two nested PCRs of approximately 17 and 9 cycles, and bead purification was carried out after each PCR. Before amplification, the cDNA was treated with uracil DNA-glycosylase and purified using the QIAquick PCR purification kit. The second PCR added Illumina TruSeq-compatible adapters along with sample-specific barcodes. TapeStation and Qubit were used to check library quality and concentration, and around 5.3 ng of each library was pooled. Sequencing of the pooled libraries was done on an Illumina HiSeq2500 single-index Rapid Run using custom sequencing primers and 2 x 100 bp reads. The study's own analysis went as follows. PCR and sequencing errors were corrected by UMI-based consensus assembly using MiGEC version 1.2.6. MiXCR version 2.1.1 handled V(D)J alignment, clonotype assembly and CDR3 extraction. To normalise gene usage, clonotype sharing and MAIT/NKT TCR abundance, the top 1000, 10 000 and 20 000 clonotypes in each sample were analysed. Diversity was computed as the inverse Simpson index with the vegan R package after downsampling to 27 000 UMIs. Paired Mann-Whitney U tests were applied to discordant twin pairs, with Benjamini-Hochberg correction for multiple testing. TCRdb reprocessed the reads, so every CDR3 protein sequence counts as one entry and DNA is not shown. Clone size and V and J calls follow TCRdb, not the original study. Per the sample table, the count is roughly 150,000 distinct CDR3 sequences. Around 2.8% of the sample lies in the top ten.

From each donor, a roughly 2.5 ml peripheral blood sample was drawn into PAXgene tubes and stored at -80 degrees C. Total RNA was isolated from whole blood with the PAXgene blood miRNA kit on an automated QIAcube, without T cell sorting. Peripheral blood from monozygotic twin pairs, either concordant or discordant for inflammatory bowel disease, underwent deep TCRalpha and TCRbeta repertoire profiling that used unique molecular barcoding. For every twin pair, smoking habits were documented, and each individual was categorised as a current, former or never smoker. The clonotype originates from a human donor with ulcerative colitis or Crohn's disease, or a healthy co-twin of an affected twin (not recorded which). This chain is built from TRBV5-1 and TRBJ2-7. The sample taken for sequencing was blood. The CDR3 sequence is CASSPTGGPNEQYF.